This record concerns one TCR beta chain sequence. Its antigen is undetermined. This sample stems from a study of T-cell reconstitution after alpha-beta-depleted transplantation in children. TCRbeta library preparation incorporated unique molecular identifiers. TCRdb fed the PCR reads into MiXCR, producing one record per CDR3 protein. The repertoire holds fewer than 500,000 distinct CDR3 sequences, about 45% seen once, with 25% to 30% in the top ten. The study's findings and limits: Certain patients had high TCRbeta diversity at day 60, and it came from recipient T cells and thymic progenitors that survived. Fresh T-cell production supplied most of the T-cell counts and diversity seen one year after transplant. Several hundred expanded graft clones reportedly gave rise to the alpha-beta T cells present about two months after transplant.

The CDR3 covers 16 residues. CDR1 DFQATT and CDR2 SNEGSKA come from the germline V gene (reference sequence). The V gene end was trimmed by 2 bases and the J gene end by 0 bases; junction bases not matched to a gene: 7. Sequencing was performed on PBMCs, taken before TCRalphabeta/CD19-depleted stem cell transplant. This TCR was sampled from a girl aged 2 to 9 with aplastic anemia, due to receive a stem cell transplant. The chain has TRBV20-1 and TRBJ2-3; 8 bases map to TRBD2. The CDR3 nucleotides are TGCAGTGCTAGACTAGCGGGCGGGCCTAGCACAGATACGCAGTATTTT. Amino acid sequence: CSARLAGGPSTDTQYF.